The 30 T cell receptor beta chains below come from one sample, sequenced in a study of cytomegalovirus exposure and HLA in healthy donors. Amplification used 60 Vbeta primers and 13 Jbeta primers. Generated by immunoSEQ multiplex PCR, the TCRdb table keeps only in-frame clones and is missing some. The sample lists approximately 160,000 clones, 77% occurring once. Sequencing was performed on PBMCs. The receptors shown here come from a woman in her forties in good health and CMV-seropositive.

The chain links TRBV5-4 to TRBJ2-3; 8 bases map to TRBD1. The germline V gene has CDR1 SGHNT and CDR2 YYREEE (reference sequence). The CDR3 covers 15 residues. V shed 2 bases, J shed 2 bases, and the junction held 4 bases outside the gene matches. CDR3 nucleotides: TGTGCCAGCAGCTTAAGGACAGGGTCCACAGATACGCAGTATTTT. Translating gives CASSLRTGSTDTQYF.

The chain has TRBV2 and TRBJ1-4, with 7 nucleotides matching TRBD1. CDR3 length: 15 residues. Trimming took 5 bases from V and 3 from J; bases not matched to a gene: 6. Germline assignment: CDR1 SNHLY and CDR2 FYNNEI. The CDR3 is CASSPHQGANEKLFF. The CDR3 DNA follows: TGTGCCAGCAGTCCCCACCAGGGGGCTAATGAAAAACTGTTTTTT.

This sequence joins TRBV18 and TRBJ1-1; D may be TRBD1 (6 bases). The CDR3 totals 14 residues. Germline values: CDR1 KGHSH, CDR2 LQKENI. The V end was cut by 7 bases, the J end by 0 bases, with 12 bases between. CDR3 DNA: TGTGCCAGCTGGCCGGGGACACTGAACACTGAAGCTTTCTTT. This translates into CASWPGTLNTEAFF.

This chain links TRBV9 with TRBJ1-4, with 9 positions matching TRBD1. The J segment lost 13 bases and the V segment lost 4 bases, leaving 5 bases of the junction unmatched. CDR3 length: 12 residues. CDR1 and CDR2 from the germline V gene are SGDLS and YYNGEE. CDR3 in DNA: TGTGCCAGCAGCCCTGGACAGGGGAGACTGTTTTTT. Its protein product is CASSPGQGRLFF.

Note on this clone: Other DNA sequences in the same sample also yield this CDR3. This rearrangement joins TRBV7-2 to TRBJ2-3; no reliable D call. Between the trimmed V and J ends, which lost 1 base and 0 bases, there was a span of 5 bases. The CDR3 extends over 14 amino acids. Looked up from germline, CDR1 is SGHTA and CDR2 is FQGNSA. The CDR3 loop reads CASSLGASTDTQYF. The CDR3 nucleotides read TGTGCCAGCAGCTTAGGGGCTAGCACAGATACGCAGTATTTT.

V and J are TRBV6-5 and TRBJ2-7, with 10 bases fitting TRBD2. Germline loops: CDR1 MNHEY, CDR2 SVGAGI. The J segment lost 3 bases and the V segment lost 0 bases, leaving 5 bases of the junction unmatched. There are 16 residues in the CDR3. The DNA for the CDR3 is TGTGCCAGCAGTTACTCCGGGACTAGCGACGGCTACGAGCAGTACTTC. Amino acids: CASSYSGTSDGYEQYF.

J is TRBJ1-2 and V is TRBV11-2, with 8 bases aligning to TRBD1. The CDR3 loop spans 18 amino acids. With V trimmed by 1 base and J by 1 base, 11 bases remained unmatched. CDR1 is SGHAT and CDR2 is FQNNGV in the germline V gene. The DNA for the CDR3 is TGTGCCAGCAGCTTAGGCAATCGGACAGGGTGGCGTAACTATGGCTACACCTTC. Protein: CASSLGNRTGWRNYGYTF. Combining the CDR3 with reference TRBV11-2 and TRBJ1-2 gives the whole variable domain EAGVAQSPRYKIIEKRQSVAFWCNPISGHATLYWYQQILGQGPKLLIQFQNNGVVDDSQLPKDRFSAERLKGVDSTLKIQPAKLEDSAVYLCASSLGNRTGWRNYGYTFGSGTRLTVV.

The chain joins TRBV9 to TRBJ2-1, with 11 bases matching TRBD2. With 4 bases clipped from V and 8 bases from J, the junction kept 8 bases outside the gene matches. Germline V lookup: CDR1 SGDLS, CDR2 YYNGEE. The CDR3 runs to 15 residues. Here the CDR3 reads CASSPIAGGGDEQFF. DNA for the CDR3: TGTGCCAGCAGCCCCATAGCGGGAGGGGGGGATGAGCAGTTCTTC.

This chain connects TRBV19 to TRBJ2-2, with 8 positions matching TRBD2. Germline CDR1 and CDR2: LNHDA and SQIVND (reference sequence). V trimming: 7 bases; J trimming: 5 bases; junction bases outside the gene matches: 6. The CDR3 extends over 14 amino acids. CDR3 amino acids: CASKAGGRTGELFF. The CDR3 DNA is TGTGCCAGTAAGGCGGGGGGTCGAACCGGGGAGCTGTTTTTT.

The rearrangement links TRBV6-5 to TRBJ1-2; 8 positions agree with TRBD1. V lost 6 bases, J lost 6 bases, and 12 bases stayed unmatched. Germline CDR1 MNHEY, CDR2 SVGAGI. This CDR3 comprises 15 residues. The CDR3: CASRQSRQGMHGYTF. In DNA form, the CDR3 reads TGTGCCAGCAGACAGAGCCGACAGGGGATGCATGGCTACACCTTC.

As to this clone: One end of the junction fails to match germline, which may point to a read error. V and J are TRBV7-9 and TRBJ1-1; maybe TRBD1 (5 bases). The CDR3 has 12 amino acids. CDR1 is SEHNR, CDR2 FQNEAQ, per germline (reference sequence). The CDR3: CSSSLEGSGAFF. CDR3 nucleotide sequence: TGTTCCAGCAGCTTAGAGGGGTCCGGGGCTTTCTTT.

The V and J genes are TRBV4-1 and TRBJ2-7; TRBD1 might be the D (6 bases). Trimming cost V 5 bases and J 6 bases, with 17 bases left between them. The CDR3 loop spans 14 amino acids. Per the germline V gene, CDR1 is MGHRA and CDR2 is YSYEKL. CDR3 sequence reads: CASSTYDRQGEQYF. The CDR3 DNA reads TGCGCCAGCAGCACCTATGACAGGCAGGGCGAGCAGTACTTC.

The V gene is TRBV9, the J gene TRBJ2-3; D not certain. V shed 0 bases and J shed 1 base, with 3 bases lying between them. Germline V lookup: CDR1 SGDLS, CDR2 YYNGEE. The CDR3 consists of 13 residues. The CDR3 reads CASSVGGTDTQYF. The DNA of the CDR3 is TGTGCCAGCAGCGTAGGCGGCACAGATACGCAGTATTTT.

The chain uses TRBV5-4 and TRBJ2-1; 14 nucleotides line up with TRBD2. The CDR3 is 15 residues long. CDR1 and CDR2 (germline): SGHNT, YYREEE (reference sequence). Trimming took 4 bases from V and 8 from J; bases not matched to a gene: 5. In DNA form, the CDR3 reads TGTGCCAGCAGCCATGGACTAGCGGGAGGATATGAGCAGTTCTTC. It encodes CASSHGLAGGYEQFF.

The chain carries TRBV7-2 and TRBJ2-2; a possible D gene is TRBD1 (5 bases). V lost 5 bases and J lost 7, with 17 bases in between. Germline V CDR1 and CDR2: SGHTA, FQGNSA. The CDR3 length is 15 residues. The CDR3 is CASSLLTVNSGELFF. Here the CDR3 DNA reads TGTGCCAGCAGCCTCCTGACAGTCAATAGCGGGGAGCTGTTTTTT.

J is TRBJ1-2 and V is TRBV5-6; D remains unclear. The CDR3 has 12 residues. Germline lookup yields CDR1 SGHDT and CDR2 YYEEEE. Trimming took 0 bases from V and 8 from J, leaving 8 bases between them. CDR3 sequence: CASSLAARGYTF. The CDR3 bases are TGTGCCAGCAGCTTGGCCGCGAGGGGCTACACCTTC.

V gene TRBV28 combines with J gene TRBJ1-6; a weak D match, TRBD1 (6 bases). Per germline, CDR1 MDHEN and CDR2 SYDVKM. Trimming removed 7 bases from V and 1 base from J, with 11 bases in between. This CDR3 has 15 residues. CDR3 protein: CASIGGGSYNSPLHF. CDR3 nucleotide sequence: TGTGCCAGCATAGGGGGGGGTTCCTATAATTCACCCCTCCACTTT. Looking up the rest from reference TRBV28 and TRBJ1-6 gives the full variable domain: DVKVTQSSRYLVKRTGEKVFLECVQDMDHENMFWYRQDPGLGLRLIYFSYDVKMKEKGDIPEGYSVSREKKERFSLILESASTNQTSMYLCASIGGGSYNSPLHFGNGTRLTVT.

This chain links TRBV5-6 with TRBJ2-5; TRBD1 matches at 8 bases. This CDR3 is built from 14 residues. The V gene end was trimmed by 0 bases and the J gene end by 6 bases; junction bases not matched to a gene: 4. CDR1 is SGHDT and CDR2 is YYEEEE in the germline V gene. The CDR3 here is CASSLGQGAKTQYF. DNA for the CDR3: TGTGCCAGCAGCTTGGGGCAGGGGGCAAAGACCCAGTACTTC.

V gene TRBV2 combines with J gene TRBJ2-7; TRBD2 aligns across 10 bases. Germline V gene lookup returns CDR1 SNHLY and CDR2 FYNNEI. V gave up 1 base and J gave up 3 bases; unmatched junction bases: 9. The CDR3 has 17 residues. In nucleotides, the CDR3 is TGTGCCAGCAGTGAAGGGATTAGGACTAGCGGATTCTACGAGCAGTACTTC. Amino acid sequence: CASSEGIRTSGFYEQYF.

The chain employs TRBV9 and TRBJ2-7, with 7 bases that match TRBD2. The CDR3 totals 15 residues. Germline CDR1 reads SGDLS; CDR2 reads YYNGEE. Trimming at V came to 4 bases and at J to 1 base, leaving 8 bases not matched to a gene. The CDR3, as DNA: TGTGCCAGCAGCTCCAGTAGCGGGTGGTCCTACGAGCAGTACTTC. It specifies CASSSSSGWSYEQYF.

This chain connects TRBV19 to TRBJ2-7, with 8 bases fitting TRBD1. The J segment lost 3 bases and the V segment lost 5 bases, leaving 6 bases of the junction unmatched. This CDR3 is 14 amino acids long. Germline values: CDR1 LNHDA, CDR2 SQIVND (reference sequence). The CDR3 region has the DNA TGTGCCAGTAGTCCGCGGACAGGGAACTACGAGCAGTACTTC. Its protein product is CASSPRTGNYEQYF. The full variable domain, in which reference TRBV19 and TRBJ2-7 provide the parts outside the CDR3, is DGGITQSPKYLFRKEGQNVTLSCEQNLNHDAMYWYRQDPGQGLRLIYYSQIVNDFQKGDIAEGYSVSREKKESFPLTVTSAQKNPTAFYLCASSPRTGNYEQYFGPGTRLTVT.

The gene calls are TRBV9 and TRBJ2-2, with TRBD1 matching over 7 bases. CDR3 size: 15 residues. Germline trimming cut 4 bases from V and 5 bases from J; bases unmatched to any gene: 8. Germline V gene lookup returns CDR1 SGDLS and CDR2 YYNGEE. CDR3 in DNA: TGTGCCAGCAGCAACCAGGACAGGCAGACCGGGGAGCTGTTTTTT. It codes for CASSNQDRQTGELFF. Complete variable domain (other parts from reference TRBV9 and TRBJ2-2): DSGVTQTPKHLITATGQRVTLRCSPRSGDLSVYWYQQSLDQGLQFLIQYYNGEERAKGNILERFSAQQFPDLHSELNLSSLELGDSALYFCASSNQDRQTGELFFGEGSRLTVL.

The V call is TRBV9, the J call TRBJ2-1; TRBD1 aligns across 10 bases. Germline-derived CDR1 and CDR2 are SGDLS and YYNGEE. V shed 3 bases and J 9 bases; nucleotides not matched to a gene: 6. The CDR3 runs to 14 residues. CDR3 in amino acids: CASSAGQGNSEQFF. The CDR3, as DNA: TGTGCCAGCAGCGCGGGACAGGGGAACAGTGAGCAGTTCTTC.

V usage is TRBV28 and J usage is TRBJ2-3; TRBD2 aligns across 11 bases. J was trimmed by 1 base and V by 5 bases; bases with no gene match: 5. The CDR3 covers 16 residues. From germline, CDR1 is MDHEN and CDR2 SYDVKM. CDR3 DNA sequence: TGTGCCAGCAGTCAGCCGGGACTAGCGGGCACAGATACGCAGTATTTT. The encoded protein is CASSQPGLAGTDTQYF.

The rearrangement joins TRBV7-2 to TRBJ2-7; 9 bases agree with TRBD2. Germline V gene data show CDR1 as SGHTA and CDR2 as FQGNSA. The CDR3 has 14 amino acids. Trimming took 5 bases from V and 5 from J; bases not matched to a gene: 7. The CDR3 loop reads CASSLGLARNEQYF. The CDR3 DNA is TGTGCCAGCAGCCTGGGACTAGCCAGGAACGAGCAGTACTTC.

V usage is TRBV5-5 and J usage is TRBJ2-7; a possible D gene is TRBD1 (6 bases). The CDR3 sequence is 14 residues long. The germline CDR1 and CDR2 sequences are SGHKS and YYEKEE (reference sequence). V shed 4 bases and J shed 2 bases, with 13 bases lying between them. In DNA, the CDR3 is TGTGCCAGCAGCCCCGGGGACACGACCTACGAGCAGTACTTC. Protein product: CASSPGDTTYEQYF.

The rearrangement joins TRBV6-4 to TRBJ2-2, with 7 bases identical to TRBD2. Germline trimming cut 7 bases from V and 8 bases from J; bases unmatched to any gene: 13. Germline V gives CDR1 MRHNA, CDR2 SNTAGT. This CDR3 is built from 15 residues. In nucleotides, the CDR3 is TGTGCCAGCAAGCGACTAGCCCTCGATCCAGGGGAGCTGTTTTTT. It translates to CASKRLALDPGELFF.

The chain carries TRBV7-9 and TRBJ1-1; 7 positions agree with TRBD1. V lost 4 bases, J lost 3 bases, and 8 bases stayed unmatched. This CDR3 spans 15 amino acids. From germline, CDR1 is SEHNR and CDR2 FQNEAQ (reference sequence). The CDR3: CASSSLRQGYTEAFF. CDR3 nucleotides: TGTGCCAGCAGCTCCCTGCGACAGGGCTACACTGAAGCTTTCTTT.

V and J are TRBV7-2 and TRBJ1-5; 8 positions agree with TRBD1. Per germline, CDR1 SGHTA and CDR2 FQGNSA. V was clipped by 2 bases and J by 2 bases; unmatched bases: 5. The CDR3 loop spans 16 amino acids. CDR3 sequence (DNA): TGTGCCAGCAGCTTAATTGTGACAGGGGGCAATCAGCCCCAGCATTTT. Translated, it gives CASSLIVTGGNQPQHF.

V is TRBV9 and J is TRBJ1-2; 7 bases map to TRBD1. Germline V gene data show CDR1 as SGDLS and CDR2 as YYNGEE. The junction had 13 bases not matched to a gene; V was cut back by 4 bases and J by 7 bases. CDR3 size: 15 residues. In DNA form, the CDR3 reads TGTGCCAGCAGCCCGACGACAGGGAACAACATTGGCTACACCTTC. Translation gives CASSPTTGNNIGYTF.